This T cell receptor (beta chain) comes out of a study of cytomegalovirus exposure and HLA in healthy donors. Whole-study findings and limits: In vitro work confirmed that a few CMV-associated chains recognize CMV antigens. A link between a missense DCLRE1C variant and TCR beta V- and J-gene trimming emerged from a later analysis.

With 60 Vbeta and 13 Jbeta primers, the PCR was carried out. Original data processing: There were about 86 million unique TCR beta chains by a later count, and approximately 11 million of them were shared. Sequenced by immunoSEQ multiplex PCR; TCRdb stores in-frame clones only, minus some. D and trimming were read from the DNA, whereas the V and J calls and clone size are those reported in that table. The sample includes approximately 150,000 clones, 63% seen only once; the top ten take 5.5% to 9%. Regarding donors, all were healthy bone marrow donors. From germline, CDR1 is SGHAT and CDR2 FQNNGV. Trimming removed 5 bases at V and 4 bases at J, with 9 bases between. The length of the CDR3 is 12 residues. A remark on this clone: The antigen is unknown.

This rearrangement joins TRBV11-2 to TRBJ2-7; D might be TRBD2 (6 bases). The sequence derives from an older woman in good health and CMV-seropositive. Sequencing was carried out using PBMCs. As DNA, the CDR3 is TGTGCCAGCAGCCCGGGGGTGTACGAGCAGTACTTC. This translates into CASSPGVYEQYF.